This note documents a single T cell receptor (beta chain) sequence. The data are from a study of T cell responses to AZD1222 COVID-19 vaccine. Only in-frame clones appear in the TCRdb table, and some are missing; sequencing was by immunoSEQ multiplex PCR. This sample carries approximately 100,000 clones, 85% to 90% of them seen once, and the ten largest clones take 4% to 5%. V lost 0 bases, J lost 1 base, and 7 bases lay in between. The CDR3 contains 15 residues. Germline V gene sequence: CDR1 MNHNS, CDR2 SASEGT. The chain recombines TRBV6-1 with TRBJ1-5; unclear D gene. Sequenced material: peripheral blood, taken 28 days after the second AZD1222 dose. The origin of this receptor is an adult who received the AZD1222 COVID-19 vaccine. In DNA, the CDR3 is TGTGCCAGCAGTGAAGCCCCGGGGAGCAATCAGCCCCAGCATTTT. It specifies CASSEAPGSNQPQHF.